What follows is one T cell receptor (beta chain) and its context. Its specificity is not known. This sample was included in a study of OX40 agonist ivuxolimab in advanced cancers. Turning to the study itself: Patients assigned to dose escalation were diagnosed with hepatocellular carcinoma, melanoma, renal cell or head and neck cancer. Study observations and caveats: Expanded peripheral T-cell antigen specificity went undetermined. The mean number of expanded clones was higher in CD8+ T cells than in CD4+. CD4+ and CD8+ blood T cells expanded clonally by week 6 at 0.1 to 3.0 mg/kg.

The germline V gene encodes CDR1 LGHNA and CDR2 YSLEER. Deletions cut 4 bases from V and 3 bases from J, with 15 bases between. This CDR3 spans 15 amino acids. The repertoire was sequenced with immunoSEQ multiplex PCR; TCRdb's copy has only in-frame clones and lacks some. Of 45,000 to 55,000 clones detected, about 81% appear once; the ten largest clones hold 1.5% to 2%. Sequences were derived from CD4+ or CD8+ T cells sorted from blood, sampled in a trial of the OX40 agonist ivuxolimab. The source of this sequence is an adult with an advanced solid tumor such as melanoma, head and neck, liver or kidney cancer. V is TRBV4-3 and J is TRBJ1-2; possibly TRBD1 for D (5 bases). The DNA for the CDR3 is TGCGCCAGCAGCCCCAGACCCGGGGCCGACTATGGCTACACCTTC. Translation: CASSPRPGADYGYTF.